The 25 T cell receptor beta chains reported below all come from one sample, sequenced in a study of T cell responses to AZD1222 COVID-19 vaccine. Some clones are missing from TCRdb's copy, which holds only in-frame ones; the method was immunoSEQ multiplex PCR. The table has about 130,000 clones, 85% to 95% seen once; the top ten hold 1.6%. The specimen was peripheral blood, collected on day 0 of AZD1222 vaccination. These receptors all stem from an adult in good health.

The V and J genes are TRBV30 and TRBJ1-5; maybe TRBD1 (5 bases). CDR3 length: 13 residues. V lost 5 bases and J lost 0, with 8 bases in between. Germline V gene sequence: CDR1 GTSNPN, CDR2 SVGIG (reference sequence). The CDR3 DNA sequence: TGTGCCTGGGGGGGGTATAGCAATCAGCCCCAGCATTTT. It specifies CAWGGYSNQPQHF.

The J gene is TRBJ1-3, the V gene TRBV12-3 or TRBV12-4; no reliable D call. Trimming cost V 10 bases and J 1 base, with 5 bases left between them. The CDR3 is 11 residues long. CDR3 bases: TGTGCCACCGAGTCTGGAAACACCATATATTTT. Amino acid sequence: CATESGNTIYF.

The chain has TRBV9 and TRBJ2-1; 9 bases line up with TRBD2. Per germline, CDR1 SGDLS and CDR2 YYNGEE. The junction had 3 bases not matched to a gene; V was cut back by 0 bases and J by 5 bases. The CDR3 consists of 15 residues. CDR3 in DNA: TGTGCCAGCAGCGTAGGGACTAGCGAAAACAATGAGCAGTTCTTC. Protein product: CASSVGTSENNEQFF. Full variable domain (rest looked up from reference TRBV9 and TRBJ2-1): DSGVTQTPKHLITATGQRVTLRCSPRSGDLSVYWYQQSLDQGLQFLIQYYNGEERAKGNILERFSAQQFPDLHSELNLSSLELGDSALYFCASSVGTSENNEQFFGPGTRLTVL.

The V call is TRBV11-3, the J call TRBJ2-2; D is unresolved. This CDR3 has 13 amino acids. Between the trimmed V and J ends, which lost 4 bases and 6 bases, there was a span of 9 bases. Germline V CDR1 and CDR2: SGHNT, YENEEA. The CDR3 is CASSSRYPGELFF. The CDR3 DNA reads TGTGCCAGCAGCTCCCGGTACCCCGGGGAGCTGTTTTTT.

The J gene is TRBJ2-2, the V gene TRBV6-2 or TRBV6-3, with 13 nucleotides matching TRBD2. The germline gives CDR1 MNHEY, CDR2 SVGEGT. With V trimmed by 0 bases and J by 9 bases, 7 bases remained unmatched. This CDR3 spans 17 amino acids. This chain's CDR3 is CASSYSGLAGVYRELFF. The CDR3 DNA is TGTGCCAGCAGTTACTCCGGACTAGCGGGAGTGTACAGGGAGCTGTTTTTT.

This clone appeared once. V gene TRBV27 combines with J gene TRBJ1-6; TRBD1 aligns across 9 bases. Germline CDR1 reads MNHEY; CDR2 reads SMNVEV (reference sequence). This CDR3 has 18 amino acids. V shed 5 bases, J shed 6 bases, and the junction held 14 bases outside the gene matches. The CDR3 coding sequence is TGTGCCAGCAGTCTTACCGGGACAGGGATCCAATTTAATTCACCCCTCCACTTT. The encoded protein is CASSLTGTGIQFNSPLHF.

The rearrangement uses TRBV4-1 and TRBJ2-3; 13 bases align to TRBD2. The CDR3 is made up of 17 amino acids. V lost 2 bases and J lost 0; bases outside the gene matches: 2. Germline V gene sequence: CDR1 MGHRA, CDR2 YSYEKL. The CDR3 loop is CASSQQGLAGSTDTQYF. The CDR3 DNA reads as TGCGCCAGCAGCCAACAGGGACTAGCGGGAAGCACAGATACGCAGTATTTT.

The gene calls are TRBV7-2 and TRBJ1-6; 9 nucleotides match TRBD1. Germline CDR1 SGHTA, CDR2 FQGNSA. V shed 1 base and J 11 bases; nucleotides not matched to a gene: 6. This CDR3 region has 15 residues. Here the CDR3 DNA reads TGTGCCAGCAGCTTAGTCGGACAGGGGAGGCCACCCCTCCACTTT. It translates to CASSLVGQGRPPLHF.

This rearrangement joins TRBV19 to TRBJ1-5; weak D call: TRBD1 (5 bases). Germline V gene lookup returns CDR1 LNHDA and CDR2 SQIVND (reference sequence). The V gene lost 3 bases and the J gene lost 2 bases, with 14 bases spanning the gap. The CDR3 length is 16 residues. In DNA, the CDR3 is TGTGCCAGTAGTATGCCCACCGGGGCCGGCAATCAGCCCCAGCATTTT. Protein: CASSMPTGAGNQPQHF.

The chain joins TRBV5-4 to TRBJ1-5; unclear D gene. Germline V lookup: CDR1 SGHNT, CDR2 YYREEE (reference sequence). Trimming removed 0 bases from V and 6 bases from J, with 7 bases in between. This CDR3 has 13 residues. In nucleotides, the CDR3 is TGTGCCAGCAGCTTGGAAGGTGGTCAGCCCCAGCATTTT. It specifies CASSLEGGQPQHF.

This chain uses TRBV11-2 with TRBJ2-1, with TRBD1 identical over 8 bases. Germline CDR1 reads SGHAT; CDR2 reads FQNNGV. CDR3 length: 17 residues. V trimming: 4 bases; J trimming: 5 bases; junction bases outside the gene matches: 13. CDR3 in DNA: TGTGCCAGCAGCTCTATCCGGGACAGGAAACCTCACAATGAGCAGTTCTTC. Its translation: CASSSIRDRKPHNEQFF.

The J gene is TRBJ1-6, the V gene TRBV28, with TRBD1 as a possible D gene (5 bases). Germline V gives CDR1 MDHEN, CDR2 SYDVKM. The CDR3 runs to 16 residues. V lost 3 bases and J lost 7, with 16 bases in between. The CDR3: CASSFSGLGHNSPLHF. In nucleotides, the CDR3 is TGTGCCAGCAGTTTCTCCGGGTTGGGGCACAATTCACCCCTCCACTTT. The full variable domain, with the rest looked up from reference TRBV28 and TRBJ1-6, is DVKVTQSSRYLVKRTGEKVFLECVQDMDHENMFWYRQDPGLGLRLIYFSYDVKMKEKGDIPEGYSVSREKKERFSLILESASTNQTSMYLCASSFSGLGHNSPLHFGNGTRLTVT.

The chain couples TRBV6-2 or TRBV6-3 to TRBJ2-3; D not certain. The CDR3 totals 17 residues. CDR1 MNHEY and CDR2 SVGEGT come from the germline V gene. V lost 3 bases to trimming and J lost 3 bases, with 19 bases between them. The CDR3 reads CASSYIVAFLLTDTQYF. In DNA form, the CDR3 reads TGTGCCAGCAGTTATATAGTGGCCTTTCTCCTAACAGATACGCAGTATTTT.

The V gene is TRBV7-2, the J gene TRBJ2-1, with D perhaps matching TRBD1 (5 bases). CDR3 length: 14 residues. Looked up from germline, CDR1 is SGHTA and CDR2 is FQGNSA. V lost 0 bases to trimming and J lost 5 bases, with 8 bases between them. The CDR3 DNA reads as TGTGCCAGCAGCTTAGCGGGGCACAACAATGAGCAGTTCTTC. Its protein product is CASSLAGHNNEQFF.

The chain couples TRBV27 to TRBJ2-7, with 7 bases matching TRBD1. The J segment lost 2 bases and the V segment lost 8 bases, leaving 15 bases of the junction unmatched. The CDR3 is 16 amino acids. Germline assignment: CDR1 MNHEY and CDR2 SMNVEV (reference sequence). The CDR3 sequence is CASPIFHRDSPYEQYF. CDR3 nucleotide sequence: TGTGCCAGCCCAATTTTTCACCGGGACAGCCCCTACGAGCAGTACTTC.

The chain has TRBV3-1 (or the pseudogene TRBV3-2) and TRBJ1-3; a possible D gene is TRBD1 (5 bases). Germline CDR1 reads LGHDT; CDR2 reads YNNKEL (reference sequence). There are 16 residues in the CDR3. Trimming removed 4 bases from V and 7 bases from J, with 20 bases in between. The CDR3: CASSPSTGARWNTIYF. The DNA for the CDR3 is TGTGCCAGCAGCCCGTCCACAGGTGCTCGTTGGAACACCATATATTTT.

The CDR3 here is CASSILKRENNEQFF. The CDR3 DNA reads TGTGCCAGTAGTATTTTGAAAAGGGAAAACAATGAGCAGTTCTTC. The rearrangement uses TRBV19 and TRBJ2-1; D gene ambiguous. The CDR3 is 15 amino acids. V gave up 3 bases and J gave up 5 bases, with 14 bases separating them. Germline loops: CDR1 LNHDA, CDR2 SQIVND (reference sequence).

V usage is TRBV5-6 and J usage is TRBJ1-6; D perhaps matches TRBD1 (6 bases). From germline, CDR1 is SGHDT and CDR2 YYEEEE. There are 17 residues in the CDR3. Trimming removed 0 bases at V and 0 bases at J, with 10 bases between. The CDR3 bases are TGTGCCAGCAGCTTGGGGACAGAGAGCTCCTATAATTCACCCCTCCACTTT. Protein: CASSLGTESSYNSPLHF.

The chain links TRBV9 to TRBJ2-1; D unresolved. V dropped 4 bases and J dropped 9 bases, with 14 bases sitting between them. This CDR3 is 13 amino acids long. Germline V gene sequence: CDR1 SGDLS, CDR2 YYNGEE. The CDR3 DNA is TGTGCCAGCAGCCCACGGAGCTTTAGTGAGCAGTTCTTC. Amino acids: CASSPRSFSEQFF.

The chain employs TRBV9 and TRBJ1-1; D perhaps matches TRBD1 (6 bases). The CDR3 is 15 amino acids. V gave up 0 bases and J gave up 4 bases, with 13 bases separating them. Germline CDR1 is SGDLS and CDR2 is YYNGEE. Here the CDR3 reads CASSVERGASTEAFF. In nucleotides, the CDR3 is TGTGCCAGCAGCGTAGAGAGGGGGGCGAGCACTGAAGCTTTCTTT.

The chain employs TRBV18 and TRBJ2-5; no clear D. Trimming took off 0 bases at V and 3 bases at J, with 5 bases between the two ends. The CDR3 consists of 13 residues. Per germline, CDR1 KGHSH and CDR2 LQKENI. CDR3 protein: CASSPPPKETQYF. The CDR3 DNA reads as TGTGCCAGCTCACCACCCCCCAAAGAGACCCAGTACTTC.

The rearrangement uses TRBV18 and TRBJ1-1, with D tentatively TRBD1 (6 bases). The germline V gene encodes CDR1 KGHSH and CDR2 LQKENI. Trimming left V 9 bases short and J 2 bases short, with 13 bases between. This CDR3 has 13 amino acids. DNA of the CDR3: TGTGCCAGTTCAGGGACAACTAACACTGAAGCTTTCTTT. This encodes CASSGTTNTEAFF.

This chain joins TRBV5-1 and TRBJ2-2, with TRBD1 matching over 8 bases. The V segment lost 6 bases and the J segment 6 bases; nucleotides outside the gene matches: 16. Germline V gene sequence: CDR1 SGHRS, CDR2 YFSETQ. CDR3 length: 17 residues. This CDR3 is CASTTLGRGPSAGELFF. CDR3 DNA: TGCGCCAGCACAACACTGGGCAGGGGGCCTTCTGCCGGGGAGCTGTTTTTT. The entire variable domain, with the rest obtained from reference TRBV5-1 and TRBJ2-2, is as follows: KAGVTQTPRYLIKTRGQQVTLSCSPISGHRSVSWYQQTPGQGLQFLFEYFSETQRNKGNFPGRFSGRQFSNSRSEMNVSTLELGDSALYLCASTTLGRGPSAGELFFGEGSRLTVL.

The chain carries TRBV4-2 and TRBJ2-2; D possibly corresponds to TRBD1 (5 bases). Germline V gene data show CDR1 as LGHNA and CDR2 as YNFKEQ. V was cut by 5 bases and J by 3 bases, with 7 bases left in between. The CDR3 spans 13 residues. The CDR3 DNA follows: TGTGCCAGCAGCGACAGTCACACCGGGGAGCTGTTTTTT. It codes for CASSDSHTGELFF.

The CDR3 DNA is TGTGCCAGCAACCCCCGCTCTGGAAACACCATATATTTT. Translating gives CASNPRSGNTIYF. The genes are TRBV12-3 or TRBV12-4 and TRBJ1-3; D is uncertain. CDR3 length: 13 amino acids. V shed 7 bases and J shed 0 bases, with 7 bases lying between them.